These T cell receptor beta chains were read from a single sample in a study of memory CD4+ T cells and cytomegalovirus serostatus. This table comes from immunoSEQ multiplex PCR, and its TCRdb copy is limited to in-frame clones, with some not included. The sample has around 60,000 clones, 77% seen once. The source material was memory CD4+ T cells from blood. The receptors stem from an adult in good health and CMV-seronegative. CDR3s include the opening cysteine and the closing phenylalanine or tryptophan. D genes are given only for firm matches. A clone size is listed for some rows: how often the clone was seen (once, few, many), or a class if it is expanded.

j_gene | abundance | v_gene | d_gene | CDR3aa | CDR3nt
TRBJ1-6 | once | TRBV2 | - | CASSGNNSPLHF | TGTGCCAGCAGTGGGAATAATTCACCCCTCCACTTT
TRBJ1-2 | - | TRBV11-2 | - | CASSLNRRRLSYGYTF | TGTGCCAGCAGCTTGAACAGGCGGCGGCTAAGCTATGGCTACACCTTC
TRBJ2-2 | - | TRBV5-1 | - | CASSLVETGELFF | TGCGCCAGCAGCTTGGTGGAGACCGGGGAGCTGTTTTTT
TRBJ1-1 | - | TRBV28 | TRBD1 | CASSPTRQGGNTEAFF | TGTGCCAGCAGTCCGACCCGACAGGGCGGGAACACTGAAGCTTTCTTT
TRBJ2-1 | - | TRBV20-1 | - | CSASEGPQFF | TGCAGTGCTAGTGAGGGGCCCCAGTTCTTC
TRBJ2-1 | once | TRBV10-3 | - | CAISAGGPWVEQFF | TGTGCCATCAGTGCCGGGGGCCCCTGGGTCGAGCAGTTCTTC
TRBJ1-1 | - | TRBV6-5 | - | CASSLPNTEAFF | TGTGCCAGCAGTTTACCGAACACTGAAGCTTTCTTT
TRBJ1-1 | - | TRBV19 | TRBD1 | CASGGQDKGVTEAFF | TGTGCCAGTGGGGGACAGGATAAGGGGGTCACTGAAGCTTTCTTT
TRBJ2-5 | - | TRBV7-6 | TRBD2 | CASSFNGGQETQYF | TGTGCCAGCAGCTTTAACGGGGGGCAAGAGACCCAGTACTTC
TRBJ1-5 | - | TRBV5-6 | - | CASSVWGPGNQPQHF | TGTGCCAGCAGCGTGTGGGGTCCCGGCAATCAGCCCCAGCATTTT
TRBJ1-3 | - | TRBV6-1 | - | CASSDRVRDTIYF | TGTGCCAGCAGTGACAGGGTGCGGGACACCATATATTTT
TRBJ2-5 | - | TRBV5-6 | TRBD1 | CASSLEGRSGGTQYF | TGTGCCAGCAGCTTGGAGGGCAGATCAGGGGGGACCCAGTACTTC
TRBJ2-3 | - | TRBV6-1 | - | CASSDFLADSTDTQYF | TGTGCCAGCAGTGATTTTTTAGCGGATAGCACAGATACGCAGTATTTT
TRBJ2-3 | - | TRBV5-1 | TRBD1 | CASWPGQGTDTQYF | TGCGCCAGCTGGCCGGGACAGGGCACAGATACGCAGTATTTT
TRBJ1-3 | few | TRBV5-1 | - | CASSPGLGNTIYF | TGCGCCAGCAGCCCGGGGCTTGGAAACACCATATATTTT
TRBJ2-1 | - | TRBV18 | TRBD1 | CASSPTGQGLHEQFF | TGTGCCAGCTCACCGACGGGACAGGGGCTGCATGAGCAGTTCTTC
TRBJ2-2 | - | TRBV18 | - | CASSRQEDGELFF | TGTGCCAGCTCACGCCAGGAGGACGGGGAGCTGTTTTTT
TRBJ2-5 | - | TRBV7-3 | - | CASSFGAAETQYF | TGTGCCAGCAGCTTTGGGGCCGCGGAGACCCAGTACTTC
TRBJ2-1 | - | TRBV28 | - | CAIATGVYNEQFF | TGTGCCATAGCTACCGGGGTCTACAATGAGCAGTTCTTC
TRBJ2-3 | once | TRBV28 | - | CASSSGLGSRTDTQYF | TGTGCCAGCAGTTCAGGTCTGGGCAGCCGCACAGATACGCAGTATTTT
TRBJ2-7 | few | TRBV7-9 | - | CASSLLPPRIEQYF | TGTGCCAGCAGCTTACTACCGCCCCGCATCGAGCAGTACTTC
TRBJ2-1 | - | TRBV11-2 | - | CASSPRPYEQFF | TGTGCCAGCAGCCCCCGGCCCTACGAGCAGTTCTTC
TRBJ2-3 | - | TRBV5-6 | TRBD2 | CASSLWSGSLVDTQYF | TGTGCCAGCAGCTTATGGAGCGGGAGTTTAGTTGATACGCAGTATTTT
TRBJ2-5 | - | TRBV5-1 | - | CASSLGPGQETQYF | TGCGCCAGCAGCTTGGGGCCAGGGCAAGAGACCCAGTACTTC
TRBJ1-1 | - | TRBV7-2 | - | CASSTRDLFNTEAFF | TGTGCCAGCAGCACGCGGGACCTTTTCAACACTGAAGCTTTCTTT
TRBJ2-6 | - | TRBV10-3 | TRBD1 | CAISEIQGVVTGANVLTF | TGTGCCATCAGTGAGATTCAGGGGGTAGTTACTGGGGCCAACGTCCTGACTTTC
TRBJ1-5 | - | TRBV5-5 | TRBD1 | CASSLRDRSTNQPQHF | TGTGCCAGCAGCCTCCGGGACAGGTCGACCAATCAGCCCCAGCATTTT
TRBJ2-1 | - | TRBV29-1 | TRBD2 | CSVLLGLAGVMYEQFF | TGCAGCGTTCTATTAGGACTAGCGGGAGTAATGTATGAGCAGTTCTTC
TRBJ1-2 | few | TRBV7-9 | - | CASSSVRVSGYTF | TGTGCCAGCAGCTCAGTACGGGTGAGCGGCTACACCTTC
TRBJ1-5 | - | TRBV4-3 | - | CASSQDYSLNQPQHF | TGCGCCAGCAGCCAAGACTACAGCCTCAATCAGCCCCAGCATTTT
TRBJ1-2 | - | TRBV2 | - | CASSEAGGSGGYTF | TGTGCCAGCAGTGAAGCAGGAGGGAGCGGAGGCTACACCTTC
TRBJ2-7 | - | TRBV6-1 | - | CASSEAGGAVYEQYF | TGTGCCAGCAGTGAAGCTGGGGGGGCAGTGTACGAGCAGTACTTC
TRBJ1-1 | - | TRBV7-8 | - | CASGGNTEAFF | TGTGCCAGCGGAGGGAACACTGAAGCTTTCTTT
TRBJ2-2 | - | TRBV5-1 | - | CASSSGGTNTGELFF | TGCGCCAGCAGCTCCGGAGGGACGAACACCGGGGAGCTGTTTTTT
TRBJ1-1 | - | TRBV4-1 | TRBD1 | CASSLRTGTGVDGNTEAFF | TGCGCCAGCAGCTTAAGAACCGGGACAGGGGTTGATGGGAACACTGAAGCTTTCTTT
TRBJ2-7 | - | TRBV19 | TRBD2 | CATRGGSYEQYF | TGTGCCACCCGCGGGGGGTCCTACGAGCAGTACTTC
TRBJ1-2 | - | TRBV6-6 | TRBD1 | CASSTPGTGGAGYTF | TGTGCCAGCAGCACCCCCGGGACAGGGGGAGCGGGCTACACCTTC
TRBJ2-2 | many | TRBV6-1 | - | CASSENVYNTGELFF | TGTGCCAGCAGTGAAAATGTCTATAACACCGGGGAGCTGTTTTTT
TRBJ2-7 | - | TRBV15 | - | CATSRDVSLGYEQYF | TGTGCCACCAGCAGAGATGTGAGCCTCGGGTACGAGCAGTACTTC
TRBJ2-6 | - | TRBV7-2 | - | CASSPPSLAGANVLTF | TGTGCCAGCAGCCCCCCCTCCCTGGCTGGGGCCAACGTCCTGACTTTC
TRBJ2-5 | - | TRBV10-2 | TRBD2 | CASSPGTSGGEETQYF | TGCGCCAGCAGTCCCGGGACTAGCGGGGGAGAGGAGACCCAGTACTTC
TRBJ2-3 | - | TRBV5-1 | TRBD2 | CASRPTSGSSTDTQYF | TGCGCCAGCAGGCCCACTAGCGGCTCTAGCACAGATACGCAGTATTTT
TRBJ2-1 | few | TRBV11-3 | - | CASSFIVSGEQFF | TGTGCCAGCAGCTTCATAGTTTCGGGTGAGCAGTTCTTC
TRBJ2-5 | - | TRBV6-5 | - | CASSYSYTSYQETQYF | TGTGCCAGCAGTTACTCGTATACATCGTACCAAGAGACCCAGTACTTC
TRBJ1-1 | - | TRBV28 | TRBD1 | CATSTGGLSTEAFF | TGTGCCACCTCGACAGGGGGCTTGAGCACTGAAGCTTTCTTT
TRBJ1-2 | - | TRBV5-4 | TRBD1 | CASSLGTGGTYGYTF | TGTGCCAGCAGCTTGGGGACAGGGGGGACTTATGGCTACACCTTC
TRBJ2-2 | - | TRBV19 | - | CASSIKTSTGELFF | TGTGCCAGTAGTATAAAGACCAGTACCGGGGAGCTGTTTTTT